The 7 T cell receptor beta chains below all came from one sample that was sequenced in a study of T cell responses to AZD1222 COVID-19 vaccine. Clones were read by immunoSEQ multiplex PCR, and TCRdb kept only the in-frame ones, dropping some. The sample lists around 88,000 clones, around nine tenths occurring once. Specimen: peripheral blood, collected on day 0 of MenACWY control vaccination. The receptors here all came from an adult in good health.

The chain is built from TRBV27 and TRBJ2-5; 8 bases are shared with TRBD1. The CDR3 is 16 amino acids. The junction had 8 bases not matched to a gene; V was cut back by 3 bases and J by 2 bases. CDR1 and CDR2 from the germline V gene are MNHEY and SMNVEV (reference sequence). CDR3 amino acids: CASSFTGGVGQETQYF. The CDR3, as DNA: TGTGCCAGCAGTTTTACAGGGGGAGTAGGGCAAGAGACCCAGTACTTC.

The CDR3 DNA reads as TGTGCCAGCAGCTTACGGACAGGGGGAAGGACCGGGGAGCTGTTTTTT. Its translation is CASSLRTGGRTGELFF. The chain recombines TRBV7-2 with TRBJ2-2, with 10 bases aligning to TRBD1. The germline V gene encodes CDR1 SGHTA and CDR2 FQGNSA. CDR3 length equals 16 residues. With V trimmed by 2 bases and J by 5 bases, 5 bases remained unmatched.

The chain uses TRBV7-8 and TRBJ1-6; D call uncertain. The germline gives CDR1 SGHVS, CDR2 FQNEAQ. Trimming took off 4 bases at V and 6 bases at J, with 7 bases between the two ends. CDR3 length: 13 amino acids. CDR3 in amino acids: CASSSGFNSPLHF. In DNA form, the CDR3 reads TGTGCCAGCAGCTCGGGTTTTAATTCACCCCTCCACTTT.

Written as DNA, the CDR3 is TGTGCCAGCAGACCAATCGGGCAGGGCTACACCTTC. It translates to CASRPIGQGYTF. The J gene is TRBJ1-2, the V gene TRBV6-5; no clear D gene. Germline V lookup: CDR1 MNHEY, CDR2 SVGAGI. Trimming shortened V by 6 bases and J by 8 bases, and 13 bases separated the two germline ends. The length of the CDR3 is 12 residues.

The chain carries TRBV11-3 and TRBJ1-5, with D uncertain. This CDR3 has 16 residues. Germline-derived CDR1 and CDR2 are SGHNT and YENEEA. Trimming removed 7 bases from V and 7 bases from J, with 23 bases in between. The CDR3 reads CASTTKGPQEKQPQHF. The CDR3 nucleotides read TGTGCCAGCACCACCAAGGGCCCGCAAGAAAAGCAGCCCCAGCATTTT.

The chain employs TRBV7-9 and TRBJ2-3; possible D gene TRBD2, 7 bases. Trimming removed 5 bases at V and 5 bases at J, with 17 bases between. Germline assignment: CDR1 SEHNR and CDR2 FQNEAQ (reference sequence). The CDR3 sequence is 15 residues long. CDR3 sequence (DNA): TGTGCCAGCAGCCTAGAGGGCGGGGGCCAAGATACGCAGTATTTT. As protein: CASSLEGGGQDTQYF.

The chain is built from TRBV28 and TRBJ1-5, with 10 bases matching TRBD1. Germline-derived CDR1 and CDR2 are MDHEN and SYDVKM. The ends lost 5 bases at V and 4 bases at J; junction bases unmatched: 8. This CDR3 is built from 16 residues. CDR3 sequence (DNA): TGTGCCAGCAGTCAATTGACAGGGGGCGGGAATCAGCCCCAGCATTTT. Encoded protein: CASSQLTGGGNQPQHF.